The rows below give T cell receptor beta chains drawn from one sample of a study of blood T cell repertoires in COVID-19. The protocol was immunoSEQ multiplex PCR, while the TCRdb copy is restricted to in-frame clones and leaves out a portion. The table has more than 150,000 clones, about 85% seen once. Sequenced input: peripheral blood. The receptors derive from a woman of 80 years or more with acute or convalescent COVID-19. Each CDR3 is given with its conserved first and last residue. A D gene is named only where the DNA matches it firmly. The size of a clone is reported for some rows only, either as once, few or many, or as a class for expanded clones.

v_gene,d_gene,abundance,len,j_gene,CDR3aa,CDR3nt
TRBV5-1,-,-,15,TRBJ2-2,CASSSTSEGTGELFF,TGCGCCAGCAGCTCGACCTCCGAGGGAACCGGGGAGCTGTTTTTT
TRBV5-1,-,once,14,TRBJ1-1,CASSFAAASTEAFF,TGCGCCAGCAGCTTTGCGGCGGCGAGCACTGAAGCTTTCTTT
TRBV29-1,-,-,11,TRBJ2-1,CSGRRANEQFF,TGCAGCGGGCGCAGGGCCAATGAGCAGTTCTTC
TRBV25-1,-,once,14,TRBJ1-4,CASSESGGDEKLFF,TGTGCCAGCAGTGAATCCGGGGGGGATGAAAAACTGTTTTTT
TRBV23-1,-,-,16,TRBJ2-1,CASSPEGGGSYNEQFF,TGCGCCAGCAGTCCCGAGGGGGGGGGCTCCTACAATGAGCAGTTCTTC
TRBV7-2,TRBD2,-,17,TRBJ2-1,CASSVRKLAGGLSEQFF,TGTGCCAGCAGCGTACGGAAACTAGCGGGGGGGCTTAGTGAGCAGTTCTTC
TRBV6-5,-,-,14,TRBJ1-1,CASTLGGVGTEAFF,TGTGCCAGCACCCTAGGGGGGGTGGGGACTGAAGCTTTCTTT
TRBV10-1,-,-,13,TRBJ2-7,CASTPEGTYEQYF,TGCGCCAGCACTCCGGAGGGGACCTACGAGCAGTACTTC
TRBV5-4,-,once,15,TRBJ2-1,CASSVDAGANNEQFF,TGTGCCAGCAGCGTGGATGCGGGGGCAAACAATGAGCAGTTCTTC
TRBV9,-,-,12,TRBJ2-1,CASSPEAGRQFF,TGTGCCAGCAGCCCAGAGGCGGGGAGGCAGTTCTTC
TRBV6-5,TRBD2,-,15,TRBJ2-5,CASRGTSGSWETQYF,TGTGCCAGCAGGGGGACTAGCGGGAGTTGGGAGACCCAGTACTTC
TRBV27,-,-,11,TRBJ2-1,CASRRLNEQFF,TGTGCCAGCAGGCGGCTCAATGAGCAGTTCTTC
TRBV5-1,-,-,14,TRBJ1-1,CASSLPGGQTEAFF,TGCGCCAGCAGCCTACCTGGGGGCCAAACTGAAGCTTTCTTT
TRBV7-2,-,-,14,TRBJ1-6,CASSLGRKNSPLHF,TGTGCCAGCAGCTTAGGCAGGAAGAATTCACCCCTCCACTTT
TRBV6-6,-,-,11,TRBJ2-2,CASSTVGELFF,TGTGCCAGCAGTACGGTCGGGGAGCTGTTTTTT
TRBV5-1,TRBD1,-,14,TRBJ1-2,CASSFGQADYGYTF,TGCGCCAGCAGCTTTGGACAGGCGGACTATGGCTACACCTTC
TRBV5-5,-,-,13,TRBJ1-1,CASTETVVSEAFF,TGTGCCAGCACGGAGACAGTAGTATCTGAAGCTTTCTTT
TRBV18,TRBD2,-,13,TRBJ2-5,CASSPGGRETQYF,TGTGCCAGCTCACCGGGCGGGAGAGAGACCCAGTACTTC
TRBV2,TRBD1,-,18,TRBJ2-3,CASSVAPGQLESTDTQYF,TGTGCCAGCAGCGTAGCTCCGGGACAGCTTGAAAGCACAGATACGCAGTATTTT
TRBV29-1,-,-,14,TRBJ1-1,CSVGGPPVGTEAFF,TGCAGCGTTGGGGGGCCTCCGGTTGGAACTGAAGCTTTCTTT
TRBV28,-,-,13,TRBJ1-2,CASSLWGAYGYTF,TGTGCCAGCAGTTTATGGGGGGCGTACGGCTACACCTTC
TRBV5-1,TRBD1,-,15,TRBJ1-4,CASSLGDREIEKLFF,TGCGCCAGCAGCTTGGGGGACAGAGAAATTGAAAAACTGTTTTTT
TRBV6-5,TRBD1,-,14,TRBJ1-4,CASRAQGGNEKLFF,TGTGCCAGCAGAGCACAGGGGGGGAATGAAAAACTGTTTTTT